This is a list of T cell receptor beta chains from one sample in a study of regulatory T cells in long-lasting Graves disease. TCRdb redid the calling of the multiplex PCR reads with MiXCR, one entry per CDR3 protein. The table includes about 620,000 distinct CDR3 sequences, around 15% detected once. These sequences were also reported in another study, on T cells in Graves' hyperthyroidism and ophthalmopathy.

Sequencing was performed on peripheral blood mononuclear cells (PBMCs), taken at new diagnosis, from a patient treated with antithyroid drugs. The source is a woman aged 25 to 39 with Graves disease. Both conserved end residues are part of each CDR3. A D gene is named only where the DNA matches it firmly. Not all rows give a size; the values are once, few, many and, for expanded clones, a class.

clone size	D gene	V gene	J gene	CDR3 DNA	CDR3 protein
many	NA	TRBV2	TRBJ1-1	TGTGCCAGCAGTTTTGGGAGTACTGAAGCTTTCTTT	CASSFGSTEAFF
NA	NA	TRBV5-1	TRBJ2-5	TGCGCCAGCAGCTTCTTTGGGGGCCCCCAAGAGACCCAGTACTTC	CASSFFGGPQETQYF
few	TRBD1	TRBV5-1	TRBJ2-7	TGCGCCAGCAGCTTGGAGGGGACAGGAGGGTCCTACGAGCAGTACTTC	CASSLEGTGGSYEQYF
many	NA	TRBV12-3/TRBV12-4	TRBJ2-7	TGTGCCAGCACCCCAAGGGGAAGTATAGCCTCCTACGAGCAGTACTTC	CASTPRGSIASYEQYF
many	TRBD1	TRBV6-2/TRBV6-3	TRBJ1-5	TGTGCCAGCAGTTACACAGACAGGGGTGTAGAGCCCCAGCATTTT	CASSYTDRGVEPQHF
few	NA	TRBV30	TRBJ2-7	TGTGCCTGGGGTCTCCTAGCGGAGCAGTACTTC	CAWGLLAEQYF
many	TRBD2	TRBV19	TRBJ2-3	TGTGCCAGTAGGACGACTAGCGCGACGTTTAGCGGAGATACGCAGTATTTT	CASRTTSATFSGDTQYF
few	NA	TRBV18	TRBJ2-7	TGTGCCAGCTCACCCATCGGGACGGCCTACGAGCAGTACTTC	CASSPIGTAYEQYF
many	NA	TRBV2	TRBJ1-1	TGTGCCAGCAGCTTCGACAAGAACACTGAAGCTTTCTTT	CASSFDKNTEAFF
NA	NA	TRBV6-5	TRBJ2-1	TGTGCCAGCAGTTACGGGTCCCTTGGGGGGTATGAGCAGTTCTTC	CASSYGSLGGYEQFF
many	TRBD2	TRBV28	TRBJ2-1	TGTGCCAGCAGCGATCGTAGCGGGAGGGAAGGGAATGAGCAGTTCTTC	CASSDRSGREGNEQFF
NA	NA	TRBV15	TRBJ1-3	TGTGCCACCAGCAGAGATGATCCGGGTAGTAAGTTCCCTGGAAACACCATATATTTT	CATSRDDPGSKFPGNTIYF
NA	NA	TRBV30	TRBJ1-2	TGTGCCTGGACCCGAGGGGTTTTCAACTATGGCTACACCTTC	CAWTRGVFNYGYTF
NA	NA	TRBV7-9	TRBJ1-3	TGCGCCAGCAGCCAATCGGGTTCTGAAAGGGGAGGAAACACCATATATTTT	CASSQSGSERGGNTIYF
many	NA	TRBV28	TRBJ2-3	TGTGCCAGCAAGCCAGGGGGGGTTAGCACAGATACGCAGTATTTT	CASKPGGVSTDTQYF
NA	TRBD2	TRBV20-1	TRBJ2-7	TGCAGTGCCCCGTCGACTAGCGGTACCTACGAGCAGTACTTC	CSAPSTSGTYEQYF
many	TRBD1	TRBV6-5	TRBJ1-5	TGTGCCAGCAGTTACTTACCCCCCCGACAGGGTATTTTCAATCAGCCCCAGCATTTT	CASSYLPPRQGIFNQPQHF
NA	TRBD2	TRBV11-2	TRBJ2-7	TGTGCCAGCAGCCAAGATGGACTAGTATCCTACGAGCAGTACTTC	CASSQDGLVSYEQYF
many	NA	TRBV24-1	TRBJ2-1	TGTGCCACCAGTGATTCGTTGAGCTACAATGAGCAGTTCTTC	CATSDSLSYNEQFF
many	NA	TRBV7-9	TRBJ2-7	TGTGCCAGCAGCTTTTCAAGCTACGAGCAGTACTTC	CASSFSSYEQYF
many	NA	TRBV29-1	TRBJ1-1	TGCAGCGTTTCAGGGTTCACTGAAGCTTTCTTT	CSVSGFTEAFF
few	NA	TRBV20-1	TRBJ2-7	TGCAGTGCAGAACAACACTTGGGCGAGCAGTACTTC	CSAEQHLGEQYF
few	NA	TRBV20-1	TRBJ1-1	TGCAGTGCTGCGGGAGTTCGTATGGGGACTGAAGCTTTCTTT	CSAAGVRMGTEAFF
NA	TRBD2	TRBV11-3	TRBJ2-1	TGTGCCAGCAGTTTTAGCGGGAGTTCTCGTGAGCAGTTCTTC	CASSFSGSSREQFF
few	NA	TRBV7-2	TRBJ1-6	TGTGCCAGCAGCATAGGACGGGGTAATTCACCCCTCCACTTT	CASSIGRGNSPLHF
few	TRBD2	TRBV19	TRBJ2-7	TGTGCCAGTAGTGCGGGACTAGCAATATCCTACGAGCAGTACTTC	CASSAGLAISYEQYF
few	NA	TRBV20-1	TRBJ1-2	TGCAGTGCTACTCCCCAGCCTTGGGACATCTATGGCTGCACCTTC	CSATPQPWDIYGCTF
NA	TRBD1	TRBV24-1	TRBJ2-3	TGTGCCACCAGCCCCCCGGACAGGCGCACAGATGCGCAGTATTTT	CATSPPDRRTDAQYF
few	NA	TRBV11-2	TRBJ2-1	TGTGCCAGCAGCCGGGTTCCTGGAGGGGCGTCCTACAATGAGCAGTTCTTC	CASSRVPGGASYNEQFF
NA	NA	TRBV28	TRBJ2-5	TGTGCCAGCAGTTTATGGGGACACACCACGGGCGGGGCCCAGTACTTC	CASSLWGHTTGGAQYF
few	TRBD2	TRBV6-2/TRBV6-3	TRBJ2-1	TGTGCCAGCCCCCGGGGAGCGGGGGGTACGGGTGAGCAGTTCTTC	CASPRGAGGTGEQFF
few	TRBD2	TRBV3-1	TRBJ2-5	TGTGCCAGCAGCCAGAATCCGGGACTAGGAGAGACCCAGTACTTC	CASSQNPGLGETQYF
few	NA	TRBV6-1	TRBJ1-2	TGTGCCAGCAGTGAATGGGGGGAGGTAGGGAACTATGGCTACACCTTC	CASSEWGEVGNYGYTF
many	NA	TRBV12-3/TRBV12-4	TRBJ2-1	TGTGCCAGCAGTTTGCCGGGCTCCTACAATGAGCAGTTCTTC	CASSLPGSYNEQFF
few	NA	TRBV29-1	TRBJ1-1	TGCAGCGTTGAATCAATCGGGGGGCCGAACACTGAAGCTTTCTTT	CSVESIGGPNTEAFF
NA	NA	TRBV24-1	TRBJ2-3	TGTGCCACCAGTGATACGGTTGGGCACACAGATACGCAGTATTTT	CATSDTVGHTDTQYF
many	NA	TRBV7-9	TRBJ2-7	TGTGCCAGCAGTCCTGACGGGTTCTACGAGCAGTACTTC	CASSPDGFYEQYF
few	TRBD2	TRBV5-5	TRBJ2-1	TGTGCCAGCAGCTCTCCGGGACTAGCGGACAATGAGCAGTTCTTC	CASSSPGLADNEQFF
few	TRBD2	TRBV19	TRBJ2-1	TGTGCCAGTAGTATAGCCCTAGCGGGACCATACAATGAGCAGTTCTTC	CASSIALAGPYNEQFF
NA	NA	TRBV29-1	TRBJ1-1	TGCAGCGTTGTTCAGTCGGGACGGACAGCTTTCTTT	CSVVQSGRTAFF
many	NA	TRBV12-3/TRBV12-4	TRBJ1-2	TGTGCCAGCAGTTTAACTTCCCAGGGCGGCTACACCTTC	CASSLTSQGGYTF
NA	TRBD1	TRBV5-6	TRBJ2-7	TGTGCCAGCAGCCCCACAGGGGGCAGGGCCTACGAGCAGTACTTC	CASSPTGGRAYEQYF
NA	TRBD2	TRBV13	TRBJ2-7	TGTGCCAGCAGCTCGGGGGGGCACTCCTACGAGCAGTACTTC	CASSSGGHSYEQYF
NA	NA	TRBV19	TRBJ2-3	TGTGCCAGTAGGCGGGACGAAGGGGCAGATACGCAGTATTTT	CASRRDEGADTQYF
NA	NA	TRBV5-6	TRBJ2-1	TGTGCCAGCAGCTTGCTCCGGGAAGGCCACAATGAGCAGTTCTTC	CASSLLREGHNEQFF
many	NA	TRBV12-3/TRBV12-4	TRBJ1-4	TGTGCCAGCAGTTTATTCGGCCATTCTAATGAAAAACTGTTTTTT	CASSLFGHSNEKLFF
many	NA	TRBV5-5	TRBJ2-5	TGTGCCAGCAGCTTGGACAAGGGCGGGACCCAGTACTTC	CASSLDKGGTQYF
NA	NA	TRBV5-1	TRBJ2-3	TGCGCCAGCAGCTTTGAGCAAGCTGTTCGGTCAGATACGCAGTATTTT	CASSFEQAVRSDTQYF
many	NA	TRBV28	TRBJ1-5	TGTGCCATTGAGGGGAGTACAAATTTGGATTTT	CAIEGSTNLDF
many	TRBD1	TRBV28	TRBJ1-1	TGTGCCAGCACCCGGGACAGGGTGTTGAAGAACACTGAAGCTTTCTTT	CASTRDRVLKNTEAFF
many	NA	TRBV28	TRBJ2-7	TGTGCCCACAATTCCCGCGCGGGGAGAGCCGAGCAGTACTTC	CAHNSRAGRAEQYF
NA	NA	TRBV19	TRBJ2-2	TGTGCCAGTAGTAACCTCGAAGGGACCGGGGAGCTGTTTTTT	CASSNLEGTGELFF
NA	TRBD1	TRBV5-6	TRBJ2-1	TGTGCCAGCAGCTTGTTCGGGACAGTGAGCGATGAGCAGTTCTTC	CASSLFGTVSDEQFF
many	NA	TRBV6-1	TRBJ1-5	TGTGCCAGCAGTGAGACACCAGGGATTAATCAGCCCCAGCATTTT	CASSETPGINQPQHF